This TCR beta chain originates from a study of blood T cell repertoires in COVID-19 (dated by TCRdb to 2018 to 2020). Regarding the complete study: The collaborator samples originated in the United States, Italy and Spain and spanned the acute and convalescent phases of COVID-19. The prospective study material was composed of cDNA or gDNA derived from T cells, B-cell-depleted T cells, or PBMCs. The dataset comprised deeply sampled blood TCRbeta repertoires from subjects exposed to, actively infected with, or recovered from COVID-19. The repertoires were released in a freely available public database meant as a resource for research on the immune response to SARS-CoV-2. The samples were drawn from the first 160 participants of the ongoing ImmuneRACE study and from roughly 1,300 subjects provided by 6 global collaborators. Sample metadata almost always included a de-identified subject ID, COVID-19 status, age in years and sex. Where available, HLA class I and class II types were obtained from metadata supplied by the sample provider rather than from assay-based typing.

Trimming at the junction amounts to 3 bases on V and 6 bases on J, and the germline ends lie 14 bases apart. Based on the germline V gene, the CDR1 and CDR2 sequences are SGHNT and YENEEA. The CDR3 covers 14 residues, taking in both the cysteine and the phenylalanine. CDR3 DNA only is kept here, 42 bases in frame from base 1. TCRbeta CDR3 regions were amplified from genomic DNA by means of the immunoSEQ Assay, a bias-controlled multiplex PCR. Per the original workflow: The number of nucleated cells in each sample was estimated by amplification of reference gene primers within the assay. Sequence reads were collapsed and filtered to measure the absolute abundance of every unique TCRbeta CDR3 rearrangement. For each sample, productive Simpson clonality was calculated as the square root of Simpson's diversity index over productive rearrangements. TCRdb retrieved this table from immuneACCESS and kept in-frame rearrangements only. Not all clones are present; in checked studies, unresolved V genes account for under half, and no reason is known for the remainder. For V, J and clone size, that table is used; D and trimming come from the DNA. The sample records approximately 250,000 clones, roughly 88% of which are singletons. Over 2% of the sample is in the top ten clones.

Another Seattle source contributed samples from volunteer blood donors who had recovered from COVID-19. Each collaborating institution followed its own protocols to collect whole blood in K2EDTA tubes. For TCRbeta analysis, collaborators shipped samples in one of three forms: frozen whole blood, isolated PBMCs, or DNA extracted from either of those sample types. On this clone itself: What antigen it recognizes has not been identified. No clone much larger than this one lies a single base away; base qualities are absent.

Beyond this particular receptor, the publication reports: How much clinical and demographic metadata was included differed by source and by participant, and the metadata was provided uncurated.

The TCR sequence derives from a man younger than 40 who had recovered from COVID-19. Sequencing was done on a sample of peripheral blood. Recombination joined TRBV11-3 with TRBJ1-2, with a tentative D gene TRBD1 over 5 matching bases. For the CDR3, the sequence is CASSFDSSGHGYTF. The base sequence is TGTGCCAGCAGCTTCGACAGTTCAGGGCATGGCTACACCTTC.